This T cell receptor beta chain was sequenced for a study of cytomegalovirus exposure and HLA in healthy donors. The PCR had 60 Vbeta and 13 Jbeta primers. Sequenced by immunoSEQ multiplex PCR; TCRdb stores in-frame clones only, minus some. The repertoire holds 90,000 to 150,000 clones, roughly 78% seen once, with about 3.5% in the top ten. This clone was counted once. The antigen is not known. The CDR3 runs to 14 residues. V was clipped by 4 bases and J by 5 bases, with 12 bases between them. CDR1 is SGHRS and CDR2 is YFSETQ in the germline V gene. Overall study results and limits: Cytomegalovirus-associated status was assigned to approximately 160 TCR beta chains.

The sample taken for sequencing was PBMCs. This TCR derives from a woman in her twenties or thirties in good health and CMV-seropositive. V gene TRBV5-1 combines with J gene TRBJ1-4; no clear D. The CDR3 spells CASSHETRNEKLFF. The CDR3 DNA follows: TGCGCCAGCAGCCATGAGACCAGGAATGAAAAACTGTTTTTT.